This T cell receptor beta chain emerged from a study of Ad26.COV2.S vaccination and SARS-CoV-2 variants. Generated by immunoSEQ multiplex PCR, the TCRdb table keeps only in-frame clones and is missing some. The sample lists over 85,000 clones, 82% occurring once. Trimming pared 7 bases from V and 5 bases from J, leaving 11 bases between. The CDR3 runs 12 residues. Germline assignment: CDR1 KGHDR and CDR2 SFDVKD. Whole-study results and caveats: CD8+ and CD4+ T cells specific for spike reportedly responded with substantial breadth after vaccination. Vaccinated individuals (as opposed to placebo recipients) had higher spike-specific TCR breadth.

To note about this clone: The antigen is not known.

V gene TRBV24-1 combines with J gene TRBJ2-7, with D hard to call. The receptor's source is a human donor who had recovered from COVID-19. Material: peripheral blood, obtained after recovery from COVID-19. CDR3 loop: CATSAAPDEQYF. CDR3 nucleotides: TGTGCCACCAGCGCCGCACCCGACGAGCAGTACTTC.